The 15 T cell receptor beta chains below were found in one sample sequenced in a study of CD8 T cells in Susac syndrome. Random hexamers were used to reverse transcribe the RNA input (roughly 0.5 to 1 ug). TCRdb re-derived calls from the immunoSEQ multiplex PCR reads in MiXCR, one entry per CDR3 protein. The top ten clones hold less than 0.6% of a sample with about 76,000 distinct CDR3 sequences, 85% to 95% of them seen once. Sample: CD8+ T cells from PBMCs. These receptors were taken from a human donor with Susac syndrome.

The chain has TRBV12-3 or TRBV12-4 and TRBJ1-5; no clear D. This CDR3 spans 14 amino acids. The V end lost 4 bases, the J end lost 4 bases, and 11 bases lay between the germline ends. For the CDR3, the DNA is TGTGCCAGCAGTTCGTTCTCGCGGAATCAGCCCCAGCATTTT. It is translated as CASSSFSRNQPQHF.

This clonotype was detected only once. The CDR3 DNA sequence: TGTGCCAGCACAGACCCGGGACAATCCTACGAGCAGTACTTC. Translation: CASTDPGQSYEQYF. The chain couples TRBV28 to TRBJ2-7; a possible D gene is TRBD1 (6 bases). Trimming removed 7 bases at V and 1 base at J, with 14 bases between. CDR3 length: 14 amino acids. From germline, CDR1 is MDHEN and CDR2 SYDVKM. The entire variable domain, with the rest obtained from reference TRBV28 and TRBJ2-7, is as follows: DVKVTQSSRYLVKRTGEKVFLECVQDMDHENMFWYRQDPGLGLRLIYFSYDVKMKEKGDIPEGYSVSREKKERFSLILESASTNQTSMYLCASTDPGQSYEQYFGPGTRLTVT.

The chain combines TRBV7-2 with TRBJ2-3, with 10 positions matching TRBD1. V lost 3 bases to trimming and J lost 6 bases; unmatched junction nucleotides: 6. CDR3 length equals 15 residues. Looked up from germline, CDR1 is SGHTA and CDR2 is FQGNSA. CDR3 in amino acids: CASSFGGQGSDTQYF. The CDR3 nucleotides read TGTGCCAGCAGCTTTGGGGGACAGGGGTCGGATACGCAGTATTTT. Full variable domain (missing parts from reference TRBV7-2 and TRBJ2-3): GAGVSQSPSNKVTEKGKDVELRCDPISGHTALYWYRQSLGQGLEFLIYFQGNSAPDKSGLPSDRFSAERTGGSVSTLTIQRTQQEDSAVYLCASSFGGQGSDTQYFGPGTRLTVL.

This clonotype appeared a few times. The chain links TRBV7-2 to TRBJ1-4; D is ambiguous. Germline CDR1 reads SGHTA; CDR2 reads FQGNSA. The CDR3 runs to 13 residues. Trimming took off 0 bases at V and 5 bases at J, with 4 bases between the two ends. The CDR3 bases are TGTGCCAGCAGCTTAGCGGGCAATGAAAAACTGTTTTTT. Its translation is CASSLAGNEKLFF.

V and J are TRBV5-6 and TRBJ1-1; tentative D call: TRBD1 (6 bases). V was trimmed by 1 base and J by 1 base, leaving 14 bases between them. The CDR3 consists of 16 residues. CDR1 and CDR2 (germline): SGHDT, YYEEEE. CDR3 nucleotide sequence: TGTGCCAGCAGCTTGATGGGGGCGGCGGGGAACACTGAAGCTTTCTTT. It specifies CASSLMGAAGNTEAFF.

This sequence joins TRBV18 and TRBJ2-7; D not resolved. This CDR3 has 13 amino acids. From germline, CDR1 is KGHSH and CDR2 LQKENI. Trimming cost V 0 bases and J 5 bases, with 8 bases left between them. The CDR3 coding sequence is TGTGCCAGCTCACCACCGGGTTTACACGAGCAGTACTTC. This translates into CASSPPGLHEQYF.

V usage is TRBV15 and J usage is TRBJ2-5; maybe TRBD2 (6 bases). This CDR3 is built from 16 residues. V lost 3 bases, J lost 5 bases, and 19 bases lay in between. CDR1 is LNHNV, CDR2 YYDKDF, per germline (reference sequence). The CDR3 sequence is CATSRQYRGSGETQYF. DNA of the CDR3: TGTGCCACCAGCAGGCAGTACCGGGGGAGCGGGGAGACCCAGTACTTC.

The chain employs TRBV7-3 and TRBJ1-5; the D is unclear. Trimming removed 5 bases at V and 0 bases at J, with 32 bases between. The CDR3 consists of 22 residues. CDR1 and CDR2 (germline): SGHTA, FQGTGA. This chain's CDR3 is CASSPIPRSAGEPSNSNQPQHF. The DNA for the CDR3 is TGTGCCAGCAGCCCCATACCCCGGTCGGCAGGAGAACCTTCCAATAGCAATCAGCCCCAGCATTTT.

The chain carries TRBV29-1 and TRBJ2-7, with 13 bases matching TRBD2. V dropped 7 bases and J dropped 5; count of bases not matched to a gene: 2. From germline, CDR1 is SQVTM and CDR2 ANQGSEA. The CDR3 sequence is 12 residues long. CDR3 amino acids: CSAGLAGDEQYF. Written as DNA, the CDR3 is TGCAGCGCCGGACTAGCGGGAGACGAGCAGTACTTC.

The rearrangement uses TRBV6-1 and TRBJ2-7; tentative D call: TRBD1 (5 bases). The CDR3 loop spans 15 amino acids. Germline values: CDR1 MNHNS, CDR2 SASEGT. The V gene lost 2 bases and the J gene lost 2 bases, with 13 bases spanning the gap. This chain's CDR3 is CASSEMRQRTYEQYF. The CDR3 region has the DNA TGTGCCAGCAGTGAAATGCGACAGAGAACCTACGAGCAGTACTTC.

The rearrangement links TRBV29-1 to TRBJ1-1, with a weak D call TRBD1 (6 bases). Deletions cut 1 base from V and 3 bases from J, with 12 bases between. The CDR3 is 14 residues long. Germline values: CDR1 SQVTM, CDR2 ANQGSEA. CDR3 amino acids: CSVEGSGAHTEAFF. The CDR3 DNA is TGCAGCGTTGAAGGGTCAGGGGCCCACACTGAAGCTTTCTTT. Complete variable domain (other parts from reference TRBV29-1 and TRBJ1-1): SAVISQKPSRDICQRGTSLTIQCQVDSQVTMMFWYRQQPGQSLTLIATANQGSEATYESGFVIDKFPISRPNLTFSTLTVSNMSPEDSSIYLCSVEGSGAHTEAFFGQGTRLTVV.

This clonotype has a handful of counts. The V gene is TRBV7-8, the J gene TRBJ1-1; tentative D call: TRBD1 (5 bases). From germline, CDR1 is SGHVS and CDR2 FQNEAQ. The CDR3 spans 14 residues. The V and J ends lost 6 bases and 1 base respectively, with 12 bases between them. The CDR3 here is CASSFRGRNTEAFF. The CDR3 nucleotides read TGTGCCAGCAGTTTTCGGGGCAGGAACACTGAAGCTTTCTTT.

This chain links TRBV29-1 with TRBJ2-6; no reliable D call. V was shortened by 4 bases and J by 0 bases, with 13 bases between the two germline ends. The CDR3 consists of 16 residues. The V gene's germline CDR1 is SQVTM and CDR2 ANQGSEA. The DNA for the CDR3 is TGCAGCGTTGTGGTAGGGCGCGGCTCTGGGGCCAACGTCCTGACTTTC. This gives the protein CSVVVGRGSGANVLTF.

This clonotype was seen just once. The chain recombines TRBV28 with TRBJ1-1; possibly TRBD1 for D (5 bases). CDR1 and CDR2 from the germline V gene are MDHEN and SYDVKM. The CDR3 consists of 12 residues. Trimming removed 11 bases at V and 3 bases at J, with 13 bases between. As DNA, the CDR3 is TGTGCCGCAAGGGACGGCTACACTGAAGCTTTCTTT. It codes for CAARDGYTEAFF.

The chain carries TRBV20-1 and TRBJ2-1; 10 positions agree with TRBD2. Unmatched junction bases numbered 9, after V lost 5 bases and J lost 8 bases. This CDR3 comprises 14 residues. Germline V gives CDR1 DFQATT, CDR2 SNEGSKA (reference sequence). DNA for the CDR3: TGCAGTGCTCGGACTAGCGGAGGGCACCATGAGCAGTTCTTC. Protein: CSARTSGGHHEQFF.